The clone carrying this T cell receptor (beta chain) appeared a single time. Antigen: not known. The sample contains more than one DNA sequence encoding this CDR3. This sample is part of a study of cytomegalovirus exposure and HLA in healthy donors. About the study: Among the approximately 430 donors who were genotyped, about 84% fell in the genetic ancestry cluster that is associated with self-reported Caucasian donors.

Broader study findings: After further analysis at a later stage, 16,951 TCR beta sequences were associated with HLA alleles at 0.05 false discovery rate. Researchers counted around 150 TCR beta chains as cytomegalovirus-associated.

CDR3 length: 14 amino acids. Deletions cut 4 bases from V and 0 bases from J, with 10 bases between. The germline V gene encodes CDR1 SGHNT and CDR2 YENEEA. PCR involved 60 Vbeta and 13 Jbeta primers. Here immunoSEQ multiplex PCR was the method, and the copy in TCRdb shows in-frame clones only, minus some. The sample carries some 150,000 clones, just over 70% recorded once. Sequencing was performed on PBMCs. This TCR came from a human donor in good health. J is TRBJ2-7 and V is TRBV11-3; D perhaps matches TRBD1 (6 bases). CDR3 protein: CASSSRDNSYEQYF. CDR3 nucleotides: TGTGCCAGCAGCTCCCGGGACAACTCCTACGAGCAGTACTTC. The full variable domain, its missing parts supplied by reference TRBV11-3 and TRBJ2-7, is EAGVVQSPRYKIIEKKQPVAFWCNPISGHNTLYWYLQNLGQGPELLIRYENEEAVDDSQLPKDRFSAERLKGVDSTLKIQPAELGDSAVYLCASSSRDNSYEQYFGPGTRLTVT.